The rows below give T cell receptor beta chains drawn from one sample of a study of blood T cell repertoires in COVID-19. Only in-frame clones appear in the TCRdb table, and some are missing; sequencing was by immunoSEQ multiplex PCR. The table has 160,000 or so clones, about 83% seen once. Sequences were obtained from peripheral blood. All receptors come from a woman over 75 with acute or convalescent COVID-19. Each CDR3 is given with its conserved first and last residue. The D gene is left open where the match is weak. Only some rows state a clone size, as once, few, many or a class for expanded clones.

DNA	CDR3	D	V	J	size
TGTGCCAGCAGCTTAGATTCAGGGGGCAGCAATCAGCCCCAGCATTTT	CASSLDSGGSNQPQHF	TRBD1	TRBV7-2	TRBJ1-5	few
TGCGCCAGCAGCCAAGGGCGGGAGGTAGTCTACGAGCAGTACTTC	CASSQGREVVYEQYF	TRBD2	TRBV4-1	TRBJ2-7	once
TGTGCCAGCAGCTTTAGGAGGTGGGAGGTGTACGAGCAGTACTTC	CASSFRRWEVYEQYF	.	TRBV7-8	TRBJ2-7	few
TGTGCCAGTAGTATCGGTCTCCGTACTGAAGCTTTCTTT	CASSIGLRTEAFF	.	TRBV19	TRBJ1-1	.
TGCGCCAGCAGCTCACAGGGGGGGACTAATGAAAAACTGTTTTTT	CASSSQGGTNEKLFF	TRBD1	TRBV5-1	TRBJ1-4	.
TGTGCCAGCAGTCTGACAGGCCTTGGGACCGGGGAGCTGTTTTTT	CASSLTGLGTGELFF	.	TRBV2	TRBJ2-2	.
TGTGCCAGCTCAGCACAGAGCACTGAAGCTTTCTTT	CASSAQSTEAFF	.	TRBV18	TRBJ1-1	few
TGTGCCAGCAGTTTCCCTGGACAGGGTGCGTTACCCCAGCATTTT	CASSFPGQGALPQHF	TRBD1	TRBV28	TRBJ1-5	.
TGTGCCAGTAGTCCACTAGCGGGGCGGCGAAATACGCAGTATTTT	CASSPLAGRRNTQYF	TRBD2	TRBV19	TRBJ2-3	.
TGCAGCGTTGGGACAGGGACTAATGAAAAACTGTTTTTT	CSVGTGTNEKLFF	TRBD1	TRBV29-1	TRBJ1-4	few
TGCGCCAGCAGCCAAGATGGGCGGGGGCGGAATTCACCCCTCCACTTT	CASSQDGRGRNSPLHF	.	TRBV4-1	TRBJ1-6	.
TGTGCCAGCAGCCGATGGGGACTCCGTGAGCAGTTCTTC	CASSRWGLREQFF	.	TRBV7-2	TRBJ2-1	.
TGTGCCAGTAGTGCTCACCTAATGTCCCGGGACAGGGAAGGGGGCTACACCTTC	CASSAHLMSRDREGGYTF	TRBD1	TRBV19	TRBJ1-2	once
TGTGCCACCAGCAGAAATCCCTTAGCGGGGCGAGTTCAAGAGACCCAGTACTTC	CATSRNPLAGRVQETQYF	TRBD2	TRBV15	TRBJ2-5	.
TGCGCCAGCAGTGCCCTACGACAGCCCTATGGCTACACCTTC	CASSALRQPYGYTF	.	TRBV10-1	TRBJ1-2	.
TGTGCCAGCAGTTTAGGGGGGGACTATGGCTACACCTTC	CASSLGGDYGYTF	.	TRBV28	TRBJ1-2	.
TGTGCCAGCAGTGAAGGACTAGCGGAGACCACAGATACGCAGTATTTT	CASSEGLAETTDTQYF	TRBD2	TRBV6-1	TRBJ2-3	.
TGTGCCAGCAGCTTAGGGACTACAAAAACCGGGGAGCTGTTTTTT	CASSLGTTKTGELFF	.	TRBV7-6	TRBJ2-2	.
TGTGCCAGCAGCCAAGGGCGGGAAGAGACCCAGTACTTC	CASSQGREETQYF	.	TRBV3-1/TRBV3-2	TRBJ2-5	.
TGTGCCAGCAGCCAAGATTCAGGGGTGAAGTTCTTC	CASSQDSGVKFF	.	TRBV14	TRBJ2-1	.
TGTGCCAGCAAGATGGCAGTTAATAGCAATCAGCCCCAGCATTTT	CASKMAVNSNQPQHF	.	TRBV2	TRBJ1-5	.
TGTGCCAGCAGCAAAAGGGAAGGGGTGGAGACCCAGTACTTC	CASSKREGVETQYF	.	TRBV21-1	TRBJ2-5	.
TGTGCCAGTAGCCCCACCTTCCGACAGGGTTCCTACGAGCAGTACTTC	CASSPTFRQGSYEQYF	TRBD1	TRBV19	TRBJ2-7	few
TGCGCCAGCAGTCAAGCTTCAGGGGGACCTGGCTATGGCTACACCTTC	CASSQASGGPGYGYTF	TRBD1	TRBV23-1	TRBJ1-2	.
TGTGCCACCTCAGGTATCACAGATACGCAGTATTTT	CATSGITDTQYF	.	TRBV24-1	TRBJ2-3	.
TGTGCCATCAGGGGAGAGAGGGGGACTGAAGCTTTCTTT	CAIRGERGTEAFF	.	TRBV10-3	TRBJ1-1	.
TGTGCCAGCAGCGTAGGGGCGAACACTGAAGCTTTCTTT	CASSVGANTEAFF	.	TRBV9	TRBJ1-1	.
TGTGCCAGCAGGAGGGGGGACAGGGGTGTCAGTGGCTACACCTTC	CASRRGDRGVSGYTF	TRBD1	TRBV27	TRBJ1-2	few
TGTGCCAGCAGTCTCGCCATCGGGGACAGGAAATCCGGCTACACCTTC	CASSLAIGDRKSGYTF	TRBD1	TRBV28	TRBJ1-2	.